One TCR beta chain is described in this entry. At least ten counts were recorded for this clonotype. This receptor's antigen is unknown. No clone much larger than this one lies a single base away; base qualities are absent. These data come from a study of breast tumors, draining lymph nodes, adjacent tissues (dated by TCRdb to 2016 to 2018). At the level of the whole study: Breast cancer patients provided tumor, adjacent nontumor tissue and axillary lymph nodes, and the study compared the TCR beta repertoires across these three sources. In human breast cancer, the study set out to evaluate how tumor, surrounding tissue and draining lymph node repertoires relate to one another and whether T cells may move between these sites. The paper as a whole reports these results and caveats: Tumor T-cell repertoires showed less diversity than lymph node repertoires and more diversity than nontumor tissue repertoires, and tumor T-cell repertoires showed preferential V and J gene usage. A scenario in which most tumor T cells derive from the lymph node and then expand within tumor tissue was judged to be consistent with the data. Tumor and nontumor tissue repertoires were significantly more similar in luminal-like than in basal-like breast cancer. Rather than being directly demonstrated, the conclusion that tumor T cells originate in lymph nodes was presented as consistent with a hypothesis.

Lymph node samples were obtained from the axillary draining lymph nodes of breast cancer patients. The germline V gene provides CDR1 SGHTA and CDR2 FQGTGA. Inclusive of the bounding cysteine and phenylalanine, the CDR3 is 13 residues long. CDR3 DNA is the only sequence kept; it has 39 bases, read in frame from the first base. Between the V and J ends, shortened by 5 bases and 4 bases respectively, the junction contains 12 bases. The sequencer listed for this sample is Illumina HiSeq 2000. Multiplex PCR amplification was used to generate the TCR beta chain libraries. The amplified TCR beta chain products were analyzed by high-throughput sequencing. Using fastp trimming at Q25 and MiXCR clonotype assembly, TCRdb reanalyzed the public sequencing data and kept in-frame beta chains. Every CDR3 protein is listed once, alongside the most common genes and DNA of its rows. The table for this sample lists some 120,000 distinct CDR3 sequences; 20% of them were counted only once. Around 3.5% of the sample is taken by the ten largest.

The sample was axillary lymph node tissue. The chain links TRBV7-3 with TRBJ2-7; the D gene lacks a confident call. This receptor was obtained from a female donor with breast cancer. Some clones in this sample may be carry-over from other donors' samples. The CDR3 region has the sequence CASSMGMRYEQYF. The bases read TGTGCCAGCAGCATGGGGATGAGGTACGAGCAGTACTTC.